These 6 T cell receptor beta chains share one sample of origin, sequenced in a study of blood T cell repertoires in COVID-19 (dated by TCRdb to the early 2020s). Receptors were amplified or captured by the immunoSEQ multiplex PCR assay. Held by TCRdb, this immuneACCESS table contains in-frame sequences only and omits some clones. Under half of the omission traces to an unresolved V gene where checked; the cause of the rest is unknown. The sample table lists 240,000 or so clones, around nine tenths of them with a count of one. Around 10% of the sample goes to the ten largest clones. Sequencing used PBMCs or T cells enriched from blood (not recorded which). Receptor source: a man aged 35-49 years who had recovered from COVID-19.

The CDR3 DNA sequence: TGCAGCGTTGATCTGGGACAGGGAAATGAAAAACTGTTTTTT. Translating gives CSVDLGQGNEKLFF. The V gene is TRBV29-1, the J gene TRBJ1-4; 9 bases map to TRBD1. Germline loops: CDR1 SQVTM, CDR2 ANQGSEA. The CDR3 has 14 amino acids. The junction had 4 bases not matched to a gene; V was cut back by 3 bases and J by 5 bases.

The rearrangement uses TRBV2 and TRBJ1-3; 10 bases fit TRBD1. Germline values: CDR1 SNHLY, CDR2 FYNNEI. Trimming cost V 6 bases and J 3 bases; bases outside gene matches: 17. This CDR3 spans 19 amino acids. The CDR3 nucleotides read TGTGCCAGCAGCGACAGGGGGCCTCGACAATCGCGGTATGGAAACACCATATATTTT. Its translation: CASSDRGPRQSRYGNTIYF.

The chain couples TRBV5-1 to TRBJ1-2, with D maybe TRBD1 (6 bases). Germline values: CDR1 SGHRS, CDR2 YFSETQ. The germline V and J ends were trimmed by 4 bases and 0 bases, with 13 bases remaining between them. CDR3 length: 15 residues. The CDR3 loop reads CASSPGDTPNYGYTF. The CDR3 region has the DNA TGCGCCAGCAGCCCTGGGGACACACCTAACTATGGCTACACCTTC.

The rearrangement joins TRBV7-3 to TRBJ2-7; 10 bases agree with TRBD1. After removal of 5 bases from V and 2 bases from J, the junction contained 3 bases not matched to a gene. Per germline, CDR1 SGHTA and CDR2 FQGTGA. The CDR3 has 14 amino acids. CDR3 region: CASSPDRGPYEQYF. The CDR3 nucleotides read TGTGCCAGCAGCCCCGACAGGGGGCCCTACGAGCAGTACTTC.

In its sample, this clone was seen once. The chain has TRBV11-2 and TRBJ2-7; D may be TRBD1 (6 bases). Per the germline V gene, CDR1 is SGHAT and CDR2 is FQNNGV. This CDR3 has 14 amino acids. V was cut by 2 bases and J by 4 bases, with 12 bases left in between. The CDR3 region has the DNA TGTGCCAGCAGCTTACTACAGGGATCGTACGAGCAGTACTTC. This sequence encodes CASSLLQGSYEQYF.

The gene calls are TRBV7-9 and TRBJ2-5; a weak D match, TRBD1 (6 bases). V was pared by 4 bases and J by 5 bases, with 26 bases between. This CDR3 has 18 residues. CDR1 is SEHNR and CDR2 is FQNEAQ in the germline V gene (reference sequence). CDR3: CASSSRVQAGTPSETQYF. In DNA form, the CDR3 reads TGTGCCAGCAGCTCTCGCGTACAAGCAGGGACACCGTCGGAGACCCAGTACTTC.